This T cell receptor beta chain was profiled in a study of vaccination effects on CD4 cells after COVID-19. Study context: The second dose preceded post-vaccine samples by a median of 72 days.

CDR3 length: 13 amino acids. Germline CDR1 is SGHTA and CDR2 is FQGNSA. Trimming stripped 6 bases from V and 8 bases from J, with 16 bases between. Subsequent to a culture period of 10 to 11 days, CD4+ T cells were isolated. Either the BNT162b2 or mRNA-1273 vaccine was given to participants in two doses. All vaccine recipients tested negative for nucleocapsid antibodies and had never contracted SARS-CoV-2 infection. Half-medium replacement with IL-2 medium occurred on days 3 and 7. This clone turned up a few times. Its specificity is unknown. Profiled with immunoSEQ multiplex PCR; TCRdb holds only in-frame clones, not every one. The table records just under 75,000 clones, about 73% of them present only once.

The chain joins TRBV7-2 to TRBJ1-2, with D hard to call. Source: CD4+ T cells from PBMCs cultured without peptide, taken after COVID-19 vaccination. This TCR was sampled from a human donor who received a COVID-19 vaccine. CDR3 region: CASSTLGEGGYTF. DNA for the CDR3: TGTGCCAGCAGTACCCTCGGGGAGGGCGGCTACACCTTC.